These 6 T cell receptor beta chains were all obtained from the same sample, sequenced in a study of shared clonotypes between healthy human individuals. Assay used: immunoSEQ multiplex PCR; TCRdb lists only in-frame clones, some missing. The sample has 2.3 million or so clones, approximately 93% seen once. Sequencing used naive CD4+ T cells from PBMCs. Subset defined: CD45RA+ positively selected. The receptors come from a man younger than 35 in good health. Some clones in this sample may be carry-over from other donors' samples.

J is TRBJ1-3 and V is TRBV10-3; D gene uncertain. This CDR3 has 15 residues. V dropped 6 bases and J dropped 9 bases, with 21 bases sitting between them. The V gene's germline CDR1 is ENHRY and CDR2 SYGVKD. The CDR3 nucleotides read TGTGCCATCAGCGGCAAGGTGTCGTTCATCCCCACCATATATTTT. Translating it yields CAISGKVSFIPTIYF.

CDR3 amino acids: CASAAANTGELFF. CDR3 nucleotide sequence: TGTGCCAGCGCGGCTGCGAACACCGGGGAGCTGTTTTTT. This chain links TRBV6-6 with TRBJ2-2; D unresolved. CDR3 length: 13 amino acids. Germline V gene sequence: CDR1 MNHNY, CDR2 SVGAGI (reference sequence). The V end was cut by 8 bases, the J end by 0 bases, with 7 bases between.

This chain's CDR3 is CSVDGLQGETQYF. The CDR3 coding sequence is TGCAGCGTTGATGGCCTACAGGGCGAGACCCAGTACTTC. The chain is built from TRBV29-1 and TRBJ2-5; D may be TRBD1 (6 bases). CDR1 is SQVTM and CDR2 is ANQGSEA in the germline V gene. The V end lost 3 bases, the J end lost 5 bases, and 13 bases lay between the germline ends. The CDR3 loop spans 13 amino acids.

With respect to this clone: Other DNA sequences of this sample code for an identical CDR3. The chain joins TRBV28 to TRBJ1-3; D gene unclear. Germline V CDR1 and CDR2: MDHEN, SYDVKM. The CDR3 contains 10 residues. The V end lost 11 bases, the J end lost 0 bases, and 2 bases lay between the germline ends. CDR3 sequence reads: CASSGNTIYF. CDR3 DNA: TGTGCCTCCTCTGGAAACACCATATATTTT.

The chain joins TRBV5-1 to TRBJ2-3; D gene unclear. The CDR3 totals 16 residues. Germline-derived CDR1 and CDR2 are SGHRS and YFSETQ. V was trimmed by 1 base and J by 1 base, leaving 13 bases between them. The CDR3 region has the DNA TGCGCCAGCAGCTTGCCGAGGACGGATCGCACAGATACGCAGTATTTT. This sequence encodes CASSLPRTDRTDTQYF.

The V and J genes are TRBV6-6 and TRBJ2-5; TRBD1 is a possible D gene (5 bases). This CDR3 is 16 amino acids long. CDR1 is MNHNY and CDR2 is SVGAGI in the germline V gene (reference sequence). V gave up 4 bases and J gave up 4 bases, with 19 bases separating them. CDR3 protein: CASSSRISGFPETQYF. The DNA for the CDR3 is TGTGCCAGCAGTTCGCGAATATCAGGGTTCCCAGAGACCCAGTACTTC.